The 7 T cell receptor beta chains presented below share a single source sample, sequenced in a study of regulatory T cells in long-lasting Graves disease. Investigators prepared the TCR beta libraries by applying iRepertoire HTBI primers and Arm-PCR of CDR3 regions. TCRdb called the multiplex PCR reads again in MiXCR, with one record for every CDR3 protein. This table has over 500,000 distinct CDR3 sequences, about 16% appearing once. Time point described: newly diagnosed GD, antithyroid drugs for less than 3 months. Preparation of the TCR library used RNA extracted from PBMCs. These data are also associated with another study on T cells in Graves' hyperthyroidism and ophthalmopathy.

The specimen was peripheral blood mononuclear cells (PBMCs), collected at new diagnosis, from a patient treated with antithyroid drugs. Every receptor here comes from a man in his late teens or twenties with Graves disease.

This clonotype has only a few counts. The J gene is TRBJ1-4, the V gene TRBV7-9; D gene ambiguous. Germline V gene lookup returns CDR1 SEHNR and CDR2 FQNEAQ (reference sequence). The CDR3 runs 15 residues. The V end lost 0 bases, the J end lost 7 bases, and 12 bases lay between the germline ends. Written as DNA, the CDR3 is TGTGCCAGCAGCTTAGCTCGGGGATTAGGTGAAAAACTGTTTTTT. This sequence encodes CASSLARGLGEKLFF.

The rearrangement joins TRBV4-1 to TRBJ1-3; D remains ambiguous. The CDR3 has 17 amino acids. The V gene lost 6 bases and the J gene lost 2 bases, with 20 bases spanning the gap. CDR1 is MGHRA and CDR2 is YSYEKL in the germline V gene. CDR3 nucleotides: TGCGCCAGCAGTCACCCGAGAGATCTCCTCACTGGAAACACCATATATTTT. It specifies CASSHPRDLLTGNTIYF.

This clonotype was seen at least ten times. V is TRBV6-2 or TRBV6-3 and J is TRBJ2-7, with 8 positions matching TRBD1. In germline, CDR1 is MNHEY, CDR2 SVGEGT. The CDR3 covers 15 residues. V lost 0 bases to trimming and J lost 1 base; unmatched junction nucleotides: 2. Here the CDR3 DNA reads TGTGCCAGCAGTTACTCGACAGGGGAATCCTACGAGCAGTACTTC. Its protein product is CASSYSTGESYEQYF.

This clonotype was recorded many times. The chain combines TRBV3-1 with TRBJ1-1; possible D gene TRBD1, 5 bases. This CDR3 has 14 amino acids. Germline V gene lookup returns CDR1 LGHDT and CDR2 YNNKEL (reference sequence). Trimming removed 3 bases from V and 1 base from J, with 9 bases in between. The CDR3 coding sequence is TGTGCCAGCAGCCAGTTCGGGACGAACACTGAAGCTTTCTTT. Translating gives CASSQFGTNTEAFF.

The J gene is TRBJ1-4, the V gene TRBV19; D is unclear. Germline assignment: CDR1 LNHDA and CDR2 SQIVND (reference sequence). The CDR3 sequence is 11 residues long. The ends were cut back, 6 bases at V and 8 bases at J, with 7 bases in the middle. CDR3 region: CASSVMEKLFF. CDR3 DNA sequence: TGTGCCAGTAGCGTGATGGAAAAACTGTTTTTT.

This clonotype has a handful of counts. This sequence joins TRBV19 and TRBJ1-5; D not resolved. Looked up from germline, CDR1 is LNHDA and CDR2 is SQIVND (reference sequence). V lost 7 bases to trimming and J lost 0 bases, with 7 bases between them. There are 13 residues in the CDR3. CDR3: CASMWSSNQPQHF. The CDR3 region has the DNA TGTGCCAGTATGTGGAGTAGCAATCAGCCCCAGCATTTT.

Many counts were recorded for this clonotype. The gene calls are TRBV5-1 and TRBJ2-7; D gene ambiguous. The CDR3 length is 12 residues. V lost 4 bases and J lost 7, with 12 bases in between. Germline lookup yields CDR1 SGHRS and CDR2 YFSETQ. CDR3 DNA: TGCGCCAGCAGCACGGGCACGAAAGAGCAGTACTTC. It encodes CASSTGTKEQYF.